Following are 18 T cell receptor beta chains from one sample sequenced in a study of T-cell memory formation after mild COVID-19. MiXCR, applied by TCRdb to the 5' RACE reads, yields one record per CDR3 protein. The data show 150,000 to 200,000 distinct CDR3 sequences, 14% seen once. The sequenced material came from PBMCs or a T cell subset sorted from them (not recorded which). All receptors derive from an adult woman who had mild COVID-19 (a few samples of this study predate the infection). Cell type and time point are not known.

The chain carries TRBV9 and TRBJ2-7; D perhaps matches TRBD2 (5 bases). The germline V gene encodes CDR1 SGDLS and CDR2 YYNGEE. The CDR3 totals 15 residues. V shed 0 bases and J shed 3 bases, with 13 bases lying between them. CDR3 sequence (DNA): TGTGCCAGCAGCGTAGGGTTGACGGGAATCTACGAGCAGTACTTC. Translation gives CASSVGLTGIYEQYF. Looking up the rest from reference TRBV9 and TRBJ2-7 gives the full variable domain: DSGVTQTPKHLITATGQRVTLRCSPRSGDLSVYWYQQSLDQGLQFLIQYYNGEERAKGNILERFSAQQFPDLHSELNLSSLELGDSALYFCASSVGLTGIYEQYFGPGTRLTVT.

In this sample, this clonotype turned up once. The chain uses TRBV5-4 and TRBJ1-1, with a tentative D call TRBD1 (5 bases). The V and J ends lost 4 bases and 1 base respectively, with 17 bases between them. The CDR3 runs 16 residues. CDR1 is SGHNT and CDR2 is YYREEE in the germline V gene (reference sequence). In DNA, the CDR3 is TGTGCCAGCAGCGCTCGTCTCGTCCAGGGGAACACTGAAGCTTTCTTT. It yields the protein CASSARLVQGNTEAFF.

The rearrangement links TRBV28 to TRBJ2-5; no firm D call. Germline assignment: CDR1 MDHEN and CDR2 SYDVKM. V was cut by 5 bases and J by 1 base, with 20 bases left in between. This CDR3 has 17 amino acids. The CDR3 loop is CASSVPGLHSFQETQYF. The CDR3 nucleotides are TGTGCCAGCAGTGTCCCGGGCTTACACTCGTTCCAAGAGACCCAGTACTTC.

This clonotype turned up a few times. V is TRBV20-1 and J is TRBJ2-1; possibly TRBD1 for D (6 bases). Germline-derived CDR1 and CDR2 are DFQATT and SNEGSKA (reference sequence). This CDR3 has 12 residues. With 2 bases removed from V and 12 bases from J, the gap between germline ends came to 14 bases. The DNA of the CDR3 is TGCAGTGCTAGAATTGCGACCAGGGGGCAGTTCTTC. Protein: CSARIATRGQFF.

This clonotype was observed many times. J is TRBJ2-7 and V is TRBV5-5; 8 positions agree with TRBD2. With 2 bases clipped from V and 1 base from J, the junction kept 5 bases outside the gene matches. Germline lookup yields CDR1 SGHKS and CDR2 YYEKEE (reference sequence). This CDR3 comprises 15 residues. The CDR3 nucleotides are TGTGCCAGCAGCTTTCTCGGGGGGGATTCCTACGAGCAGTACTTC. It specifies CASSFLGGDSYEQYF.

The chain carries TRBV5-5 and TRBJ2-3; D is unclear. This CDR3 has 14 amino acids. Germline CDR1 and CDR2: SGHKS and YYEKEE (reference sequence). Trimming removed 3 bases from V and 3 bases from J, with 11 bases in between. DNA for the CDR3: TGTGCCAGCAGCTCCGCGGTCGGTACAGATACGCAGTATTTT. Protein sequence: CASSSAVGTDTQYF.

There are many counts of this clonotype. V usage is TRBV6-5 and J usage is TRBJ1-1, with D uncertain. Germline-derived CDR1 and CDR2 are MNHEY and SVGAGI. V gave up 0 bases and J gave up 0 bases, with 8 bases separating them. CDR3 size: 15 residues. The CDR3 DNA reads as TGTGCCAGCAGTTACTCAAAACAGCTGAACACTGAAGCTTTCTTT. It is translated as CASSYSKQLNTEAFF.

This clonotype was observed a handful of times. This chain uses TRBV3-1 with TRBJ2-4; D is ambiguous. The length of the CDR3 is 13 residues. Germline V lookup: CDR1 LGHDT, CDR2 YNNKEL (reference sequence). V was cut by 6 bases and J by 2 bases, with 8 bases left in between. As DNA, the CDR3 is TGTGCCAGCAGTTTTAGGACCAAAAACATTCAGTACTTC. Translated: CASSFRTKNIQYF.

The V and J genes are TRBV14 and TRBJ2-1; 9 bases are a match to TRBD2. V shed 2 bases and J 9 bases; nucleotides not matched to a gene: 8. Germline assignment: CDR1 SGHDN and CDR2 FVKESK. CDR3 length: 15 residues. The DNA of the CDR3 is TGTGCCAGCAGCCAAATAGCGGGGGCCCTAAGTGAGCAGTTCTTC. It is translated as CASSQIAGALSEQFF.

This clonotype occurred a few times. The chain has TRBV6-4 and TRBJ1-1; D is uncertain. Deletions cut 3 bases from V and 1 base from J, with 15 bases between. The CDR3 contains 16 residues. The germline gives CDR1 MRHNA, CDR2 SNTAGT. For the CDR3, the DNA is TGTGCCAGCAGTGAAGGAATGGGCCATCCGAACACTGAAGCTTTCTTT. Amino acid sequence: CASSEGMGHPNTEAFF.

The J gene is TRBJ1-2, the V gene TRBV6-6; D uncertain. CDR3 length equals 14 residues. V shed 7 bases and J shed 4 bases, with 16 bases lying between them. Germline CDR1 is MNHNY and CDR2 is SVGAGI (reference sequence). Here the CDR3 DNA reads TGTGCCAGCAACGGGGTAGGGTTGCCCTATGGCTACACCTTC. Amino acid sequence: CASNGVGLPYGYTF.

In this sample, this clonotype turned up many times. The chain recombines TRBV7-6 with TRBJ2-5; no clear D gene. Deletions cut 3 bases from V and 5 bases from J, with 16 bases between. This CDR3 is 15 amino acids long. Germline V gives CDR1 SGHVS, CDR2 FNYEAQ. CDR3 sequence reads: CASSFEVPAPETQYF. As DNA, the CDR3 is TGTGCCAGCAGCTTCGAGGTGCCAGCGCCGGAGACCCAGTACTTC.

There are a few counts of this clonotype. It may be a read error: a sequence one base away is much more abundant. The V gene is TRBV11-2, the J gene TRBJ2-7; D not resolved. CDR1 and CDR2 from the germline V gene are SGHAT and FQNNGV. Trimming pared 5 bases from V and 3 bases from J, leaving 2 bases between. The CDR3 runs to 10 residues. CDR3: CASSHYEQYF. The DNA of the CDR3 is TGTGCCAGCAGCCACTACGAGCAGTACTTC.

This clonotype was seen repeatedly, ten times or more. The gene calls are TRBV6-5 and TRBJ2-1, with 8 nucleotides matching TRBD2. V shed 6 bases and J 6 bases; nucleotides not matched to a gene: 7. CDR1 is MNHEY, CDR2 SVGAGI, per germline. CDR3 length: 14 amino acids. This chain's CDR3 is CASSKGLAGNEQFF. In DNA, the CDR3 is TGTGCCAGCAGCAAAGGACTAGCCGGCAATGAGCAGTTCTTC.

This chain uses TRBV4-3 with TRBJ1-6; 9 bases map to TRBD1. Germline V CDR1 and CDR2: LGHNA, YSLEER. The CDR3 is made up of 15 amino acids. V lost 2 bases to trimming and J lost 9 bases; unmatched junction nucleotides: 5. CDR3 nucleotides: TGCGCCAGCAGCCAACAACAGGGGGCTGGTTCACCCCTCCACTTT. Its protein is CASSQQQGAGSPLHF.

This clonotype occurred a few times. V and J are TRBV3-1 and TRBJ1-6, with 9 bases that match TRBD1. After removal of 1 base from V and 9 bases from J, the junction contained 7 bases not matched to a gene. Germline V gives CDR1 LGHDT, CDR2 YNNKEL (reference sequence). There are 16 residues in the CDR3. The CDR3 loop reads CASSQGGTGLGSPLHF. CDR3 in DNA: TGTGCCAGCAGCCAAGGAGGGACAGGGTTGGGTTCACCCCTCCACTTT.

This clonotype was detected a few times. In nucleotides, the CDR3 is TGTGCCAGCAGTGAAGCAAGTCGGGGCCCACGGGGCTACACCTTC. Amino acids: CASSEASRGPRGYTF. The chain recombines TRBV2 with TRBJ1-2; D might be TRBD1 (5 bases). Trimming pared 0 bases from V and 8 bases from J, leaving 16 bases between. This CDR3 contains 15 residues. CDR1 is SNHLY, CDR2 FYNNEI, per germline.

V and J are TRBV5-6 and TRBJ2-3; TRBD1 agrees at 8 bases. The germline V gene has CDR1 SGHDT and CDR2 YYEEEE. CDR3 size: 16 residues. After removal of 0 bases from V and 3 bases from J, the junction contained 6 bases not matched to a gene. CDR3 loop: CASSLEVDRVTDTQYF. CDR3 nucleotides: TGTGCCAGCAGCTTGGAAGTGGACAGGGTTACAGATACGCAGTATTTT.